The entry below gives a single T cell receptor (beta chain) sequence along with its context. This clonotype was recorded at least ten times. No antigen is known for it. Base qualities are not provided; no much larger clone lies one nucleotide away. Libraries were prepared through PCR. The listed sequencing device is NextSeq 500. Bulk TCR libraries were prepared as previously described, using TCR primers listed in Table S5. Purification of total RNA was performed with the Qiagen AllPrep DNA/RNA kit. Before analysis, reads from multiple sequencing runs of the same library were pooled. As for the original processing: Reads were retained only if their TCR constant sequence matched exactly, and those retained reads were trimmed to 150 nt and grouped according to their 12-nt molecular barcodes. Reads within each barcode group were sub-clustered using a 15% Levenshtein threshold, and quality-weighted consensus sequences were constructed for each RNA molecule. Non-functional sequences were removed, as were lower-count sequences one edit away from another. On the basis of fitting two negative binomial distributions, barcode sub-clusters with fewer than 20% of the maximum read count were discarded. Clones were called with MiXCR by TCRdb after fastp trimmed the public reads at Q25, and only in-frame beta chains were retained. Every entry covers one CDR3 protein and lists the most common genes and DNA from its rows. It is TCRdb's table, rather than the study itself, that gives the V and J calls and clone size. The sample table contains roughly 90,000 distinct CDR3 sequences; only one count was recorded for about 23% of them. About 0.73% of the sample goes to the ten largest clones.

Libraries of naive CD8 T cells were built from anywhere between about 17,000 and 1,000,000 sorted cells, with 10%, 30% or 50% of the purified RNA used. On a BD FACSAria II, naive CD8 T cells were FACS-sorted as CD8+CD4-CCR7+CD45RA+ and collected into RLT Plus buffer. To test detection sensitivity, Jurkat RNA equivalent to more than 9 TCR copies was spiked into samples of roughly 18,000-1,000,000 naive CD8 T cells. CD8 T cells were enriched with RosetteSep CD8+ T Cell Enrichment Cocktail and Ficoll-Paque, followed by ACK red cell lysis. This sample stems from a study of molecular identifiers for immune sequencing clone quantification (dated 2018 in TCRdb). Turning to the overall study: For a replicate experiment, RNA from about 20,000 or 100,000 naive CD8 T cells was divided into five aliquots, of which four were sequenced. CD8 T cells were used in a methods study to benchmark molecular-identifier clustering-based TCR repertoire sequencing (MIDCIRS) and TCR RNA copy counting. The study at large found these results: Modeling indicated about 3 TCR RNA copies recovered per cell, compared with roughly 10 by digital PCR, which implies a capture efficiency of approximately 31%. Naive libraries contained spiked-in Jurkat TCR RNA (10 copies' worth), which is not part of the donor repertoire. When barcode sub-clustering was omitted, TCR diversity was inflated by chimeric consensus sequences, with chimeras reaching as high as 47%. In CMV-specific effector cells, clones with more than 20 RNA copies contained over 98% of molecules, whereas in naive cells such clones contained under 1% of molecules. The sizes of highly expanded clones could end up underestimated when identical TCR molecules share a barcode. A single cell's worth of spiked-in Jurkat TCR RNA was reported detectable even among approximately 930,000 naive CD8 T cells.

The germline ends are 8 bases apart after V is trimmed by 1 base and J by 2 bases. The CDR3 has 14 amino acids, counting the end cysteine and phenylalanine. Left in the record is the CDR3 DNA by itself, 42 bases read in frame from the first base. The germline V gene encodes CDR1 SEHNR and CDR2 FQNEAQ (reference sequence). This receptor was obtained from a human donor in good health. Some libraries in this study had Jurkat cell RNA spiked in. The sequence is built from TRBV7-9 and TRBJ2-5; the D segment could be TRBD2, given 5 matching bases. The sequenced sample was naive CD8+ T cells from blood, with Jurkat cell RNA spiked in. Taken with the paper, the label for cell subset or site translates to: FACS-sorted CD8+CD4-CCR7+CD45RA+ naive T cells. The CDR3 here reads CASSLVSGQETQYF. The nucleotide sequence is TGTGCCAGCAGCTTAGTATCGGGGCAAGAGACCCAGTACTTC.